The TCR beta chain described here comes from a study of T cell clonality in common variable immunodeficiency. Findings and limits, study-wide: Fewer deletions and N-nucleotide insertions were reportedly seen in common variable immunodeficiency TCR beta sequences.

The method was immunoSEQ multiplex PCR; TCRdb's version includes in-frame clones alone and lacks a portion of them. Singletons are absent from the sample, which has under 8,500 clones. This clone has only a few counts. Its antigen is not identified. With the read ending 3 residues before the CDR3 end, the germline J gene is used to fill in that end. The CDR3 sequence is 15 residues long. From germline, CDR1 is SGHVS and CDR2 FQNEAQ. The V end was cut by 5 bases, the J end by 6 bases, with 17 bases between. V and J are TRBV7-8 and TRBJ2-1; weak D call: TRBD2 (5 bases). The source material was peripheral blood mononuclear cells. The sequence was collected from a human donor with common variable immunodeficiency. The sequenced part of the CDR3 DNA is TGTGCCAGCAGCGATGAGTTAGCTAGCCGCAATGAG. This encodes CASSDELASRNE. The CDR3 in its entirety is CASSDELASRNEQFF.